These 15 T cell receptor beta chains share one sample of origin, sequenced in a study of blood T cell repertoires in COVID-19. The repertoire was sequenced with immunoSEQ multiplex PCR; TCRdb's copy has only in-frame clones and lacks some. The sample shows 150,000 to 180,000 clones, 85% to 90% of them seen only once. Specimen: peripheral blood. These receptors were collected from a woman between 40 and 50 years old with acute or convalescent COVID-19.

This chain links TRBV4-1 with TRBJ2-1; TRBD2 might be the D (5 bases). The CDR3 has 16 amino acids. The V gene lost 0 bases and the J gene lost 5 bases, with 14 bases spanning the gap. Germline CDR1 is MGHRA and CDR2 is YSYEKL. The CDR3 reads CASSQDLTSDHNEQFF. The CDR3 coding sequence is TGCGCCAGCAGCCAAGATCTCACTAGTGACCACAATGAGCAGTTCTTC.

The chain uses TRBV19 and TRBJ1-4; 7 bases line up with TRBD1. The ends lost 7 bases at V and 7 bases at J; junction bases unmatched: 6. The CDR3 contains 13 residues. Germline V gene lookup returns CDR1 LNHDA and CDR2 SQIVND (reference sequence). The CDR3 reads CASTDRIPEKLFF. Here the CDR3 DNA reads TGTGCCAGTACGGACAGGATTCCTGAAAAACTGTTTTTT.

The genes are TRBV7-8 and TRBJ2-3, with 15 bases identical to TRBD2. Germline trimming cut 5 bases from V and 0 bases from J; bases unmatched to any gene: 6. Germline CDR1 is SGHVS and CDR2 is FQNEAQ. This CDR3 is 18 amino acids long. CDR3 in amino acids: CASSHGLAGGGSTDTQYF. The DNA for the CDR3 is TGTGCCAGCAGCCACGGACTAGCGGGAGGGGGGAGCACAGATACGCAGTATTTT.

This chain connects TRBV9 to TRBJ1-1, with 7 bases aligning to TRBD1. Germline lookup yields CDR1 SGDLS and CDR2 YYNGEE. This CDR3 spans 14 amino acids. V lost 3 bases and J lost 5; bases outside the gene matches: 7. This CDR3 reads CASSEAPGGTEAFF. CDR3 coding DNA: TGTGCCAGCAGCGAGGCACCAGGGGGGACTGAAGCTTTCTTT.

The chain joins TRBV11-3 to TRBJ2-1, with TRBD1 matching over 9 bases. CDR1 is SGHNT, CDR2 YENEEA, per germline. This CDR3 has 16 amino acids. The ends lost 0 bases at V and 7 bases at J; junction bases unmatched: 7. The CDR3 DNA is TGTGCCAGCAGCTTAGACCGGGACAGGGTAAGAAATGAGCAGTTCTTC. Its translation is CASSLDRDRVRNEQFF.

The chain is built from TRBV7-9 and TRBJ1-2, with D possibly being TRBD1 (5 bases). The germline V and J ends were trimmed by 4 bases and 3 bases, with 21 bases remaining between them. CDR3 size: 17 residues. The germline gives CDR1 SEHNR, CDR2 FQNEAQ (reference sequence). The CDR3 nucleotides are TGTGCCAGCAGCTCAATGCCCCTCTCAGGCAGGGACTATGGCTACACCTTC. Its translation is CASSSMPLSGRDYGYTF.

This sequence joins TRBV15 and TRBJ2-7; D is unclear. The CDR3 is 13 amino acids. Per the germline V gene, CDR1 is LNHNV and CDR2 is YYDKDF (reference sequence). Trimming left V 5 bases short and J 1 base short, with 9 bases between. The CDR3 spells CATSPKPSYEQYF. CDR3 coding DNA: TGTGCCACCAGCCCAAAGCCTTCCTACGAGCAGTACTTC.

DNA of the CDR3: TGTGCCAGCTCACCAACGTGGGGGCGCGGCACCGGGGAGCTGTTTTTT. This gives the protein CASSPTWGRGTGELFF. The chain links TRBV18 to TRBJ2-2; D might be TRBD1 (6 bases). The germline V and J ends were trimmed by 2 bases and 4 bases, with 14 bases remaining between them. Germline assignment: CDR1 KGHSH and CDR2 LQKENI. The CDR3 runs 16 residues.

This clone was detected only once. This chain links TRBV19 with TRBJ2-1, with 8 bases aligning to TRBD2. CDR3 length equals 15 residues. V shed 3 bases and J 4 bases; nucleotides not matched to a gene: 5. Germline V lookup: CDR1 LNHDA, CDR2 SQIVND (reference sequence). DNA of the CDR3: TGTGCCAGTAGTATTGGACTAGCTGATTACAATGAGCAGTTCTTC. This encodes CASSIGLADYNEQFF.

V and J are TRBV11-2 and TRBJ2-7; TRBD1 agrees at 7 bases. J lost 2 bases, V lost 1 base, and 2 bases had no gene match. Germline values: CDR1 SGHAT, CDR2 FQNNGV. The CDR3 sequence is 14 residues long. The CDR3 DNA is TGTGCCAGCAGCTTAGTGACAGGGCCCTACGAGCAGTACTTC. It specifies CASSLVTGPYEQYF.

This clone was detected once. The chain couples TRBV11-2 to TRBJ2-7, with D possibly TRBD1 on 6 matching bases. The CDR3 loop spans 11 amino acids. Germline assignment: CDR1 SGHAT and CDR2 FQNNGV. V was pared by 6 bases and J by 8 bases, with 11 bases between. The CDR3 nucleotides read TGTGCCAGCAGTCCAGGGGTAAAGCAGTACTTC. Its protein product is CASSPGVKQYF.

The V gene is TRBV6-2 or TRBV6-3, the J gene TRBJ2-3; TRBD2 matches 14 bases. The CDR3 length is 18 residues. Germline V gene data show CDR1 as MNHEY and CDR2 as SVGEGT. V lost 6 bases to trimming and J lost 1 base; unmatched junction nucleotides: 9. CDR3 bases: TGTGCCAGCAGCGCCGGGACTAGCGGGAGTTGGCGCACAGATACGCAGTATTTT. As protein: CASSAGTSGSWRTDTQYF.

In its sample, this clone was seen once. The CDR3 region is CASSLTGPTNYGYTF. The DNA for the CDR3 is TGTGCCAGCAGCCTGACAGGACCAACTAACTATGGCTACACCTTC. This chain connects TRBV3-1 (or the pseudogene TRBV3-2) to TRBJ1-2, with D maybe TRBD1 (6 bases). Trimming shortened V by 4 bases and J by 0 bases, and 12 bases separated the two germline ends. The CDR3 sequence is 15 residues long. CDR1 and CDR2 from the germline V gene are LGHDT and YNNKEL (reference sequence).

The chain is built from TRBV3-1 (or the pseudogene TRBV3-2) and TRBJ2-1; TRBD2 aligns across 11 bases. With V trimmed by 4 bases and J by 9 bases, 8 bases remained unmatched. CDR3 length equals 15 residues. Germline lookup yields CDR1 LGHDT and CDR2 YNNKEL (reference sequence). CDR3 coding DNA: TGTGCCAGCAGCCTTAGCGGGGGGGCGGAAGGTGAGCAGTTCTTC. It encodes CASSLSGGAEGEQFF.

As regards this clone: Other nucleotide sequences from this sample produce the same CDR3. The rearrangement joins TRBV7-9 to TRBJ2-6, with a tentative D call TRBD2 (5 bases). Per germline, CDR1 SEHNR and CDR2 FQNEAQ (reference sequence). The CDR3 is 15 amino acids. The V end lost 1 base, the J end lost 2 bases, and 6 bases lay between the germline ends. The chain's CDR3 is CASSLGGAGANVLTF. The CDR3 nucleotides are TGTGCCAGCAGCTTAGGGGGAGCTGGGGCCAACGTCCTGACTTTC.